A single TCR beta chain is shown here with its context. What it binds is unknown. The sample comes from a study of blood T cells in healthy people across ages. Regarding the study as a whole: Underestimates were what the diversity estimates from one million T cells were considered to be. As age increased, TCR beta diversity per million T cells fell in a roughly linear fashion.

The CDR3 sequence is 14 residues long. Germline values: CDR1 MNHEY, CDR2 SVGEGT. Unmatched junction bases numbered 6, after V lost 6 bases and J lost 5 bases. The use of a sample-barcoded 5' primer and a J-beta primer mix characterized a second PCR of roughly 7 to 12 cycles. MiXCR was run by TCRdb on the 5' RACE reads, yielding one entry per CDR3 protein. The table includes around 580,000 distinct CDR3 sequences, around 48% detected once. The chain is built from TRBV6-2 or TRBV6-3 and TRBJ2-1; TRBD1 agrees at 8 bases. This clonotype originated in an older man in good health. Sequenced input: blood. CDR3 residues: CASSQDRVDNEQFF. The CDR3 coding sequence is TGTGCCAGCAGCCAGGACAGGGTAGACAATGAGCAGTTCTTC.